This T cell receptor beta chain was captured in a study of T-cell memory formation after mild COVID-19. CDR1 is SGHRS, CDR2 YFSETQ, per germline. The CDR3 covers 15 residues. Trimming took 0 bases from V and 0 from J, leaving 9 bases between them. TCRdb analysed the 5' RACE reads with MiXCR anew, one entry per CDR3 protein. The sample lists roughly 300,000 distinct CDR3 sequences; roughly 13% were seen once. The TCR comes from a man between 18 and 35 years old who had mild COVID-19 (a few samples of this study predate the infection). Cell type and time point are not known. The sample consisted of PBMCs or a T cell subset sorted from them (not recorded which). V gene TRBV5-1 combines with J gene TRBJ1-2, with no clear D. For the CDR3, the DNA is TGCGCCAGCAGCTTGGAGTACCGAACTAACTATGGCTACACCTTC. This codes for CASSLEYRTNYGYTF.